The sequence of this T cell receptor beta chain was determined in a study of cytomegalovirus exposure and HLA in healthy donors. General observations from the study: Reports indicated that the classifier achieved high specificity and sensitivity in diagnosing cytomegalovirus status.

The primer mix had 60 Vbeta and 13 Jbeta primers. Assay: immunoSEQ multiplex PCR; the TCRdb copy retains only in-frame clones and omits some. This table holds 150,000 or so clones, around 84% found once. Germline-derived CDR1 and CDR2 are MGHRA and YSYEKL. This CDR3 comprises 15 residues. V was pared by 4 bases and J by 5 bases, with 14 bases between. The sample holds a few counts of this clone. Its target is not known. This TCR came from a man aged 50-60 years in good health and CMV-seronegative. Material for sequencing was PBMCs. The V and J genes are TRBV4-1 and TRBJ2-2; tentative D call: TRBD2 (6 bases). CDR3 DNA sequence: TGCGCCAGCAGCCCCCCCCTGGGGGGTACCGGGGAGCTGTTTTTT. Protein product: CASSPPLGGTGELFF.